Listed here are 8 T cell receptor beta chains from one sample, sequenced in a study of T cell responses to AZD1222 COVID-19 vaccine. Clones were sequenced by immunoSEQ multiplex PCR, and TCRdb holds only the in-frame ones, with some missing. The sample has about 100,000 clones; around 87% are singletons. Sequencing used peripheral blood, obtained on day 0 of AZD1222 vaccination. These receptor sequences come from an adult in good health.

The chain is built from TRBV29-1 and TRBJ1-1; 11 bases are a match to TRBD1. The J segment lost 7 bases and the V segment lost 7 bases, leaving 8 bases of the junction unmatched. CDR1 and CDR2 (germline): SQVTM, ANQGSEA. The CDR3 extends over 13 amino acids. CDR3 sequence (DNA): TGCAGCGGATTAGGGACAGGGGGTTTTGAAGCTTTCTTT. It codes for CSGLGTGGFEAFF.

The V call is TRBV7-9, the J call TRBJ2-3; maybe TRBD2 (6 bases). Germline CDR1 reads SEHNR; CDR2 reads FQNEAQ (reference sequence). V shed 4 bases and J shed 0 bases, with 11 bases lying between them. The CDR3 is made up of 15 amino acids. The CDR3 region has the DNA TGTGCCAGCAGCTGGCCTGGAGGGAGCACAGATACGCAGTATTTT. Protein product: CASSWPGGSTDTQYF.

The chain has TRBV7-2 and TRBJ2-1; D remains ambiguous. The CDR3 contains 14 residues. Germline V gene lookup returns CDR1 SGHTA and CDR2 FQGNSA. V was cut by 2 bases and J by 5 bases, with 10 bases left in between. The CDR3 region is CASSLTKLDNEQFF. CDR3 in DNA: TGTGCCAGCAGCTTAACTAAACTGGACAATGAGCAGTTCTTC.

This chain links TRBV28 with TRBJ2-7; 9 positions match TRBD1. CDR1 is MDHEN and CDR2 is SYDVKM in the germline V gene. The CDR3 totals 15 residues. Trimming at V came to 6 bases and at J to 5 bases, leaving 11 bases not matched to a gene. The CDR3 DNA reads TGTGCCAGCAGGTTCCCCGGGACAGGGAACGACGAGCAGTACTTC. It translates to CASRFPGTGNDEQYF.

The chain carries TRBV9 and TRBJ1-1, with 10 bases lining up with TRBD1. In germline, CDR1 is SGDLS, CDR2 YYNGEE. J was trimmed by 4 bases and V by 3 bases; bases with no gene match: 0. This CDR3 region has 13 residues. CDR3 loop: CASSGDRGTEAFF. The CDR3 nucleotides read TGTGCCAGCAGCGGGGACAGGGGCACTGAAGCTTTCTTT.

V and J are TRBV6-5 and TRBJ1-1; 8 nucleotides match TRBD1. The ends lost 6 bases at V and 4 bases at J; junction bases unmatched: 7. Germline-derived CDR1 and CDR2 are MNHEY and SVGAGI. The CDR3 covers 14 residues. The CDR3: CASRDRASGTEAFF. The DNA for the CDR3 is TGTGCCAGCAGGGACAGGGCATCGGGCACTGAAGCTTTCTTT.

The V call is TRBV7-2, the J call TRBJ2-7, with 10 bases matching TRBD1. CDR3 size: 15 residues. Germline V CDR1 and CDR2: SGHTA, FQGNSA. Trimming took 0 bases from V and 2 from J; bases not matched to a gene: 1. The CDR3 bases are TGTGCCAGCAGCTTAGCCGGGACAGGGGCCTACGAGCAGTACTTC. This codes for CASSLAGTGAYEQYF.

The chain uses TRBV24-1 and TRBJ2-7, with 9 bases lining up with TRBD1. Looked up from germline, CDR1 is KGHDR and CDR2 is SFDVKD. Trimming took 3 bases from V and 4 from J; bases not matched to a gene: 6. This CDR3 contains 15 residues. The CDR3 coding sequence is TGTGCCACCAGTGATGGGGGGGGACAGGGATACGAGCAGTACTTC. Translation gives CATSDGGGQGYEQYF.